This T cell receptor beta chain originates from a study of shared clonotypes between healthy human individuals. Assay execution took place at the deep level. Sequencing was performed with immunoSEQ multiplex PCR; in TCRdb, only in-frame clones are kept and a portion is missing. The sample includes 100,000 or so clones, approximately 70% seen only once; the top ten take 24%. Specimen: memory CD8+ T cells sorted from blood. As for subset: CD45RO+ cells pooled with CCR7-negative TemRA cells. The TCR sequence derives from a woman aged 25 to 39 in good health.

The CDR3 is CASRSPSGTGGNLAKNIQYF. Written as DNA, the CDR3 is TGTGCCAGCAGGAGTCCATCCGGGACAGGGGGTAATTTAGCCAAAAACATTCAGTACTTC. The chain couples TRBV28 to TRBJ2-4; 11 bases line up with TRBD1. J gave up 0 bases and V 6 bases, and 16 bases lay outside the gene matches. CDR3 length: 20 residues. CDR1 and CDR2 (germline): MDHEN, SYDVKM.